This TCR beta chain was documented in a study of response to subunit inactivated influenza vaccine. Study outcomes and limitations: The authors put forward the suggestion that each seasonal influenza vaccination may bring in only a limited number of new T cells.

This CDR3 region has 14 residues. Trimming at V came to 6 bases and at J to 5 bases, leaving 9 bases not matched to a gene. Germline V CDR1 and CDR2: MDHEN, SYDVKM. TCRdb recomputed calls from the RT-PCR reads with MiXCR, one row per CDR3 protein. The table records more than 600,000 distinct CDR3 sequences, approximately 17% of them present only once. Points on this clonotype: Its antigen is undetermined.

This sample comprised PBMCs from blood, obtained more than 4 days after vaccination. This clonotype originated in a man aged 45-65 years who received an inactivated influenza vaccine. The chain employs TRBV28 and TRBJ1-2; 7 nucleotides agree with TRBD1. The DNA of the CDR3 is TGTGCCAGCAGCACCGGGACAGTCTTTTATGGCTACACCTTC. The encoded protein is CASSTGTVFYGYTF.